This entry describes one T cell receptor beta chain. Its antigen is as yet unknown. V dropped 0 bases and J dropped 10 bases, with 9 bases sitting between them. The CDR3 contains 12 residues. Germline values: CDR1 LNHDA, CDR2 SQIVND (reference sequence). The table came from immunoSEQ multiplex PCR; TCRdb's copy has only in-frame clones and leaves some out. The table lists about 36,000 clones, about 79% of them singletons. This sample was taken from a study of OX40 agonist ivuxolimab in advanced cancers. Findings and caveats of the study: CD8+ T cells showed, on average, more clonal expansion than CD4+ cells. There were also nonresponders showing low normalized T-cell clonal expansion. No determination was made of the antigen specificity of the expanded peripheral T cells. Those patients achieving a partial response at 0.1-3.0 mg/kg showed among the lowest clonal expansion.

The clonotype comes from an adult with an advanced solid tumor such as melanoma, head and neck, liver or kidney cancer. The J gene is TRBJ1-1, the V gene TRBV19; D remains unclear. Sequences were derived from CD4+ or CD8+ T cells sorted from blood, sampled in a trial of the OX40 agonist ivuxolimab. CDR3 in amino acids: CASSIEGPTAFF. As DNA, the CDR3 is TGTGCCAGTAGTATAGAAGGCCCGACAGCTTTCTTT.